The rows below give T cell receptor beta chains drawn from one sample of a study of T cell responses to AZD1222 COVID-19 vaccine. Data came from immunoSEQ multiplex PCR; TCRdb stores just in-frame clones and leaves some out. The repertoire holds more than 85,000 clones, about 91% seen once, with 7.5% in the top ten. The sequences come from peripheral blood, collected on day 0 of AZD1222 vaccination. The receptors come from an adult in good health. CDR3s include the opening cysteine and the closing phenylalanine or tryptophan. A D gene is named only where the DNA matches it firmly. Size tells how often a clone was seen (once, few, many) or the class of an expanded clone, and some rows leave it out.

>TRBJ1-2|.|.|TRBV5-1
TGCGCCAGCAGCTTGACGACAGCCAATGGCTACACCTTC
CASSLTTANGYTF
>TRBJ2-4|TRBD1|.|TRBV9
TGTGCCAGCAGCGTAGCTGGGCAGGGGGCGAACATTCAGTACTTC
CASSVAGQGANIQYF
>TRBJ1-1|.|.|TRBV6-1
TGTGCCAGCAGTGAACGGCTAACGAGCTCTGAAGCTTTCTTT
CASSERLTSSEAFF
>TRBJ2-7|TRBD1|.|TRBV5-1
TGCGCCAGCTCGGGACAGGATACCTACGAGCAGTACTTC
CASSGQDTYEQYF
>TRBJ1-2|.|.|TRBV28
TGTGCCAGCAGTTTACGAGGGGGCTATGGCTACACCTTC
CASSLRGGYGYTF
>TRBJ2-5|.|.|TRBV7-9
TGTGCCAGCAGCTTAGGGACTTTCGGGGAGACCCAGTACTTC
CASSLGTFGETQYF
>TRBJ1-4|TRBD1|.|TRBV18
TGTGCCAGCTCACCGGGACAGGGGGCACGCCTGTTTTTT
CASSPGQGARLFF
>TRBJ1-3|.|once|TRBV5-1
TGCGCCAGCAGCTTGGACAGGGCATACTCTGGAAACACCATATATTTT
CASSLDRAYSGNTIYF
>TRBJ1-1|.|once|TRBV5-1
TGCGCCAGCAGCTTGGGACATAACCCAACTGAAGCTTTCTTT
CASSLGHNPTEAFF
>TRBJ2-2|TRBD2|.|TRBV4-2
TGTGCCAGCAGCCAAGAAAGGCCTTCCAGCGGGAGTCGGGCTGGGGAGCTGTTTTTT
CASSQERPSSGSRAGELFF
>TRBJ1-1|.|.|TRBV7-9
TGTGCCAGCAGCCCGATGTTCTTGAACACTGAAGCTTTCTTT
CASSPMFLNTEAFF
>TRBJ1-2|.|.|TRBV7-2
TGTGCCAGCAGCCCCTCCGGACAGCTCTATGGCTACACCTTC
CASSPSGQLYGYTF
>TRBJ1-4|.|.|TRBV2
TGTGCCAGCAGAAGGGGCACTAATGAAAAACTGTTTTTT
CASRRGTNEKLFF
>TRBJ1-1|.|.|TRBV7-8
TGTGCCAGCAGCCCGTCAATGAACACTGAAGCTTTCTTT
CASSPSMNTEAFF
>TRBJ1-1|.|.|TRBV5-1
TGCGCCAGCAGCTTGGATCGCGGGAACACTGAAGCTTTCTTT
CASSLDRGNTEAFF
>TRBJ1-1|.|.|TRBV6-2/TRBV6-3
TGTGCCAGCAGTAAACGACCGACAGGAGTAATGAACACTGAAGCTTTCTTT
CASSKRPTGVMNTEAFF
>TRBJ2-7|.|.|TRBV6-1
TGTGCCAGCAGTGAAGCGCGCCAGACATACGAGCAGTACTTC
CASSEARQTYEQYF
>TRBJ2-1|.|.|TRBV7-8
TGTGCCAGCAGCCAAGGGAGGTACAATGAGCAGTTCTTC
CASSQGRYNEQFF
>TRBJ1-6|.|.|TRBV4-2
TGTGCCAGCAGCCAAGATGTAAGCTCCTATAATTCACCCCTCCACTTT
CASSQDVSSYNSPLHF
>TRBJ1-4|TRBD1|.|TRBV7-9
TGTGCCAGCAGTAACAGGGGGCGCGCTGAAAAACTGTTTTTT
CASSNRGRAEKLFF
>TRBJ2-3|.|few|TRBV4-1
TGCGCCAGCAGCCGGTCCGGGACCCCAGGATCCACAGATACGCAGTATTTT
CASSRSGTPGSTDTQYF
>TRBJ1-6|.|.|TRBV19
TGTGCCAGTAGTATGGTAACGGGAGATTCACCCCTCCACTTT
CASSMVTGDSPLHF
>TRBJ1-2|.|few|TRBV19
TGTGCCAGTAGTTCGACGGCCAGAACCGGGTATGGCTACACCTTC
CASSSTARTGYGYTF
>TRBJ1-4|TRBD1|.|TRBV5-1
TGCGCCAGCGCCGGACAGGGTCCAACTAATGAAAAACTGTTTTTT
CASAGQGPTNEKLFF
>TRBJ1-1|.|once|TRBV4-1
TGCGCCAGCAGCCGCTCCTGGACGTTCTCTGAAGCTTTCTTT
CASSRSWTFSEAFF
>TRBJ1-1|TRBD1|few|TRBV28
TGTGCCAGCAGGCCCGGGACAGGGGGGGTTGCGGAGTTCTTT
CASRPGTGGVAEFF
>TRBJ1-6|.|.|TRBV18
TGTGCCAGCTCACCACGTCCGGACGGGACGGCACCCCTCCACTTT
CASSPRPDGTAPLHF
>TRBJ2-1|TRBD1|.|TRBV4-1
TGCGCCAGCAGCCCCTCAGGGGGCTACAATGAGCAGTTCTTC
CASSPSGGYNEQFF
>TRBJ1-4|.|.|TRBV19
TGTGCCAGTAGTATCTCTTCGGCCTTGAGGGAAAAACTGTTTTTT
CASSISSALREKLFF
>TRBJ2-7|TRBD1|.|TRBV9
TGTGCCAGCAGCGGCTTCCCGGGACAGGGGGCGGGCGAGCAGTACTTC
CASSGFPGQGAGEQYF
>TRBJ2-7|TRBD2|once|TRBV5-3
TGTGCCAGAAGCTGGGGCCCATCCGGGACTACCTACGAGCAGTACTTC
CARSWGPSGTTYEQYF
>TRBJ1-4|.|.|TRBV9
TGTGCCAGCAGCGTAGATGGTCAGGCTAATGAAAAACTGTTTTTT
CASSVDGQANEKLFF
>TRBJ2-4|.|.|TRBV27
TGTGCCAGCAACCCTCAGGGACCCAAAAACATTCAGTACTTC
CASNPQGPKNIQYF
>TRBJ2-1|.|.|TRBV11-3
TGTGCCAGCAGCCCAGGTAGCGGAACCTACAATGAGCAGTTCTTC
CASSPGSGTYNEQFF
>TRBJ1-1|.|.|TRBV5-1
TGCGCCAGCAGCTTGGCCAATGCAGGGCTCTCGATGAACACTGAAGCTTTCTTT
CASSLANAGLSMNTEAFF
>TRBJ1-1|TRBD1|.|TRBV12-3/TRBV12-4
TGTGCCAGCGAAAGGACAGGGGTAGACGCTTTCTTT
CASERTGVDAFF
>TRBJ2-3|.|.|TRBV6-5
TGTGCCAGCAGTTACGGGACACCAACAGATACGCAGTATTTT
CASSYGTPTDTQYF
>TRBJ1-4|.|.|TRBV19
TGTGCCAGTAGTATAGAGCGGAGGGGAGGAGAAAAACTGTTTTTT
CASSIERRGGEKLFF
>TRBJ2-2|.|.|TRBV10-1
TGCGCCAGCAACCATCCCCGAGGTGCCGGGGAGCTGTTTTTT
CASNHPRGAGELFF
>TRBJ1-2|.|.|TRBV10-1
TGCGCCAGCAGTGATAAACCGGGGGGAAACTATGGCTACACCTTC
CASSDKPGGNYGYTF
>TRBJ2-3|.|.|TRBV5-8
TGTGCCAGCAGCCGCTGGGCCACAGATACGCAGTATTTT
CASSRWATDTQYF
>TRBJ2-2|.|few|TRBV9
TGTGCCAGCAGCGTAGAAGGGAACACCGGGGAGCTGTTTTTT
CASSVEGNTGELFF
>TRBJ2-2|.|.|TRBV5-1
TGCGCCAGCAGCTTGACCCCCGGGGAGCTGTTTTTT
CASSLTPGELFF
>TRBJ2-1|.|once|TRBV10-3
TGTGCCATCAGCGCCCCCCGGGACTCCTACAATGAGCAGTTCTTC
CAISAPRDSYNEQFF
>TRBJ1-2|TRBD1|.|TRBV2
TGTGCCAGCAGTTGGGACAGGGGAGGAGGCTACACCTTC
CASSWDRGGGYTF
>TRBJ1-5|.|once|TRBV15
TGTGCCACCAGCAGAGACGTGGGTCAGCCCCAGCATTTT
CATSRDVGQPQHF
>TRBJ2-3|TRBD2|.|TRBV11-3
TGTGCCAGCAGCTTAGGTATGGTAGCGGGGGGCCGCACAGATACGCAGTATTTT
CASSLGMVAGGRTDTQYF
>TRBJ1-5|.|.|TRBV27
TGTGCCAGCAGTCCGGAGGGTTTTAGCAATCAGCCCCAGCATTTT
CASSPEGFSNQPQHF
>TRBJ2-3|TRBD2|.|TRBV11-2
TGTGCCGTGGGACTACTACAAGATACGCAGTATTTT
CAVGLLQDTQYF
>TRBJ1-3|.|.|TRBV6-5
TGTGCCAGCAGTTACGGAGGCTCTGGAAACACCATATATTTT
CASSYGGSGNTIYF
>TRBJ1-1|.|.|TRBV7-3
TGTGCCAGCAGCTTAGGGGAGAACACTGAAGCTTTCTTT
CASSLGENTEAFF
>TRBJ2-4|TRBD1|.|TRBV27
TGTGCCAGCAGATCCGACAGGGTCGTAACCCTAGCCAAAAACATTCAGTACTTC
CASRSDRVVTLAKNIQYF
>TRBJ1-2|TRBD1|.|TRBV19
TGTGCCAGTAACACAGGACAGGAGGGGAACTATGGCTACACCTTC
CASNTGQEGNYGYTF
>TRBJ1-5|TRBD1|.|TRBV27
TGTGCCAGCACCGGGACAGGGGCGGGTCAGCCCCAGCATTTT
CASTGTGAGQPQHF